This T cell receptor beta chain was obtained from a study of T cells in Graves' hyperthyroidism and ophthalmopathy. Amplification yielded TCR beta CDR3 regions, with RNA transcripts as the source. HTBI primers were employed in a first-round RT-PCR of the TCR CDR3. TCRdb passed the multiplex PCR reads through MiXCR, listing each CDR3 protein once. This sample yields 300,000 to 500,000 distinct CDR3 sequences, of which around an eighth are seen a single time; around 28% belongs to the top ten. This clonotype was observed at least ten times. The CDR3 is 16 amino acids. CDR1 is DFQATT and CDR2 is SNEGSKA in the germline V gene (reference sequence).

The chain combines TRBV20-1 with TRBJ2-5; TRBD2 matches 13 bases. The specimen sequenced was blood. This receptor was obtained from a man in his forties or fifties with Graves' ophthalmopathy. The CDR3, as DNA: TGCAGCGCGGAGGGGACTAGCGGGACATCTCAAGAGACCCAGTACTTC. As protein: CSAEGTSGTSQETQYF.